The subject of this entry is one TCR beta chain. This entry is derived from a study of blood T cell repertoires in COVID-19. Overall study: Spain, Italy and the United States supplied samples that represented acute and convalescent COVID-19. Sample material is recorded as cDNA or gDNA derived from T cells, B-cell-depleted T cells, or PBMCs.

Germline CDR1 and CDR2: SGHDT and YYEEEE. CDR3 length: 12 amino acids. Trimming removed 2 bases at V and 5 bases at J, with 8 bases between. Study processing details: It was from reference gene primer amplification that nucleated cell counts were estimated. The method was immunoSEQ multiplex PCR; TCRdb's version includes in-frame clones alone and lacks a portion of them. V, J and clone size reflect that table, while D and trimming were determined from the DNA. The sample includes about 57,000 clones, 88% of them seen just once. The chain links TRBV5-6 to TRBJ2-7; D is perhaps TRBD1 (5 bases). This TCR came from a human donor in a cohort sampled during active COVID-19. The source material was peripheral blood. The CDR3 bases are TGTGCCAGCAGCTTAGGCAGGGACGAGCAGTACTTC. The encoded protein is CASSLGRDEQYF.